The present entry profiles one T cell receptor beta chain with its context. Its antigen is not known. The sample belongs to a study of cytomegalovirus exposure and HLA in healthy donors. Study-wide findings and caveats: Highest at DRB1 and lowest at HLA-C, TCR association rates differed among HLA loci in a later analysis.

The donors, nominally healthy at sampling, likely had unrecorded immune exposures. With 60 Vbeta and 13 Jbeta primers, the PCR was carried out. In the study's own analysis: An analysis performed later counted about 80 million unique TCR beta chains (approximately 10 million of them shared). TCRdb's copy holds only in-frame clones and misses some; the assay was immunoSEQ multiplex PCR. The D gene and trimming were derived from the DNA, and the V and J assignments and clone size from that table. Among 100,000 to 150,000 clones, around 83% were seen once, and the ten largest hold 8.1%. The receptor's source is a woman in her fifties or sixties in good health and CMV-seropositive. Sequencing was done on a sample of PBMCs.

DNA for the CDR3: TGTGCCACCCGGGGGACTAGCGGGAGCAATGAGCAGTTCTTC. It codes for CATRGTSGSNEQFF. The gene calls are TRBV15 and TRBJ2-1; TRBD2 aligns across 14 bases. The germline V gene encodes CDR1 LNHNV and CDR2 YYDKDF (reference sequence). The V gene end was trimmed by 8 bases and the J gene end by 6 bases; junction bases not matched to a gene: 3. The CDR3 has 14 residues.